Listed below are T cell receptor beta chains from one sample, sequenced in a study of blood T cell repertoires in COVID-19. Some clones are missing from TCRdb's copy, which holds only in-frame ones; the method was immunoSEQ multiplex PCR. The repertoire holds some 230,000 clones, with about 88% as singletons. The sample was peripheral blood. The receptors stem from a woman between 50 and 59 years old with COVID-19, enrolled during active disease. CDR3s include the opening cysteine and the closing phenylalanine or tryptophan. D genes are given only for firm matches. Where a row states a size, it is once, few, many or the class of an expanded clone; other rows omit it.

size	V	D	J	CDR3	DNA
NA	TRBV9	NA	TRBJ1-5	CASSEGGGGQPQHF	TGTGCCAGCAGCGAAGGTGGGGGCGGTCAGCCCCAGCATTTT
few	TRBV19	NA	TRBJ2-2	CASTSGTGIGTGELFF	TGTGCCAGTACCTCCGGTACAGGGATTGGCACCGGGGAGCTGTTTTTT
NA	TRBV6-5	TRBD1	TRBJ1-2	CASTDRGYGYTF	TGTGCCAGCACCGACAGGGGGTATGGCTACACCTTC
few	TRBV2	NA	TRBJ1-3	CASSWTVRSSGNTIYF	TGTGCCAGCAGTTGGACAGTGAGGAGCTCTGGAAACACCATATATTTT
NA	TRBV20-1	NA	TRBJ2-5	CSAPASGTQYF	TGCAGTGCTCCCGCCAGCGGGACCCAGTACTTC
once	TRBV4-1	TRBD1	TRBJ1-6	CASSQVPRGHSPLHF	TGCGCCAGCAGCCAAGTTCCGAGGGGGCACTCACCCCTCCACTTT
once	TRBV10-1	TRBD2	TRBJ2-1	CASSSGTSGAYNEQFF	TGCGCCAGCAGCTCCGGGACTAGTGGGGCCTACAATGAGCAGTTCTTC
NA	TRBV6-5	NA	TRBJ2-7	CASKLEVSSYEQYF	TGTGCCAGCAAATTAGAGGTGAGCTCCTACGAGCAGTACTTC
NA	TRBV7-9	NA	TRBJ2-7	CASSFKLGVSNEQYF	TGTGCCAGCAGCTTCAAATTGGGCGTAAGCAACGAGCAGTACTTC
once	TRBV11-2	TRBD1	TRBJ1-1	CASSQMGQLRGEAFF	TGTGCCAGCAGCCAAATGGGACAGCTAAGGGGTGAAGCTTTCTTT
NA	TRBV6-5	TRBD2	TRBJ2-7	CASVWTSGSYEQYF	TGTGCCAGCGTCTGGACTAGCGGGTCCTACGAGCAGTACTTC
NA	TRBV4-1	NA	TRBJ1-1	CASTPQTGSTEAFF	TGCGCCAGCACCCCCCAGACAGGAAGTACTGAAGCTTTCTTT
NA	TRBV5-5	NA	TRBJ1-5	CASSLDHSTYQPQHF	TGTGCCAGCAGCTTGGATCACAGTACATATCAGCCCCAGCATTTT
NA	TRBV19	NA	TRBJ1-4	CASSNISPNEKLFF	TGTGCCAGTAGTAACATATCCCCTAATGAAAAACTGTTTTTT
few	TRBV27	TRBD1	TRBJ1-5	CASSLRGQTNQPQHF	TGTGCCAGCAGTTTACGGGGACAGACCAATCAGCCCCAGCATTTT
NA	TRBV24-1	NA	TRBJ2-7	CATSDPPGHYSYEQYF	TGTGCCACCAGTGATCCTCCGGGACATTATTCCTACGAGCAGTACTTC
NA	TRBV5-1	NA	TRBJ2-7	CASSLESAASYEQYF	TGCGCCAGCAGCTTGGAATCGGCGGCCTCCTACGAGCAGTACTTC
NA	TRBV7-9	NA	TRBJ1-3	CASSRRVDTIYF	TGTGCCAGCAGCCGTCGCGTGGACACCATATATTTT
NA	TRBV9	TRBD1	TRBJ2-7	CASSKGQGMGEQYF	TGTGCCAGCAGCAAAGGACAGGGTATGGGCGAGCAGTACTTC
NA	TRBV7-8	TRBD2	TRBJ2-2	CASSLVYGRGDGELFF	TGTGCCAGCAGCTTAGTTTACGGGCGGGGGGACGGGGAGCTGTTTTTT
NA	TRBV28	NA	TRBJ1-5	CASSWSRARSQPQHF	TGTGCCAGCAGTTGGAGCAGGGCTCGGAGCCAGCCCCAGCATTTT
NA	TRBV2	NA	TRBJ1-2	CASTLSVTAYGYTF	TGTGCCAGCACACTCTCCGTCACAGCTTATGGCTACACCTTC
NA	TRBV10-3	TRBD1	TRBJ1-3	CALKTGSSGNTIYF	TGTGCCCTAAAGACAGGGAGCTCTGGAAACACCATATATTTT
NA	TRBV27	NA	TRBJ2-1	CASSSSSYNEQFF	TGTGCCAGCAGTTCGAGCTCCTACAATGAGCAGTTCTTC
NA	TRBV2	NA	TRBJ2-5	CASDGLGGQETQYF	TGTGCCAGCGATGGACTAGGGGGGCAAGAGACCCAGTACTTC
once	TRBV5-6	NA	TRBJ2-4	CASSEGGDIQYF	TGTGCCAGCAGCGAGGGGGGGGACATTCAGTACTTC
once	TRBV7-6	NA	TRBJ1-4	CASSFKDTENEKLFF	TGTGCCAGCAGCTTTAAGGACACCGAGAATGAAAAACTGTTTTTT
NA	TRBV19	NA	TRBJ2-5	CASSAGPLQETQYF	TGTGCCAGTAGTGCGGGACCCCTGCAAGAGACCCAGTACTTC
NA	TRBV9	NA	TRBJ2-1	CASSVELPPGDEQFF	TGTGCCAGCAGCGTAGAGCTACCCCCAGGGGACGAGCAGTTCTTC
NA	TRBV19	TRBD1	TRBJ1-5	CASLGQGIQPQHF	TGTGCCAGTCTCGGACAGGGTATTCAGCCCCAGCATTTT
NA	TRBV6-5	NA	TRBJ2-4	CASRVRQTDNIQYF	TGTGCCAGCAGAGTCAGACAGACTGATAACATTCAGTACTTC
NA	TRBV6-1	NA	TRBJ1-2	CASSEGGMGRGYTF	TGTGCCAGCAGTGAAGGGGGAATGGGGCGTGGCTACACCTTC
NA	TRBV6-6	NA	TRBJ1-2	CASSYTTSLDGYTF	TGTGCCAGCAGTTACACTACAAGCCTTGACGGCTACACCTTC
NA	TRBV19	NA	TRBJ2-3	CASSIGGDTQYF	TGTGCCAGTAGTATCGGGGGTGATACGCAGTATTTT
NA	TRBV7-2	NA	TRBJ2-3	CASSSSVYSTDTQYF	TGTGCCAGCAGCTCTAGCGTCTATAGCACAGATACGCAGTATTTT
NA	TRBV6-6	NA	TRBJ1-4	CASRPLKGFGEKLFF	TGTGCCAGCAGACCCCTGAAGGGGTTCGGTGAAAAACTGTTTTTT
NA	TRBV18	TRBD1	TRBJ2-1	CASSPTTGVEQFF	TGTGCCAGCTCACCTACGACAGGGGTTGAGCAGTTCTTC
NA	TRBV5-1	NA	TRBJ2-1	CASSFSGPNEQFF	TGCGCCAGCAGCTTCAGCGGTCCCAATGAGCAGTTCTTC
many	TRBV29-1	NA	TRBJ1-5	CSVEGGPGQPQHF	TGCAGCGTTGAAGGGGGGCCCGGGCAGCCCCAGCATTTT
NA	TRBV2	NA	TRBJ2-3	CASNPGTPRLYF	TGTGCCAGCAACCCGGGAACACCTCGACTGTATTTT
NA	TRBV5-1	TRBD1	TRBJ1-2	CASSLGKPGGGRGYTF	TGCGCCAGCAGCTTGGGGAAACCAGGGGGCGGAAGAGGCTACACCTTC
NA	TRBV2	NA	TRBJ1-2	CASSGVYGYTF	TGTGCCAGCAGTGGCGTATATGGCTACACCTTC
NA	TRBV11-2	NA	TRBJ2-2	CASSFPGHRNTGELFF	TGTGCCAGCAGTTTTCCGGGACACCGGAACACCGGGGAGCTGTTTTTT
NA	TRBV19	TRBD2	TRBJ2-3	CASSMAAGGSDTQYF	TGTGCCAGTAGTATGGCAGCGGGGGGGTCAGATACGCAGTATTTT
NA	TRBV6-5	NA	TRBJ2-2	CASSSAGELFF	TGTGCCAGCAGTTCTGCCGGGGAGCTGTTTTTT
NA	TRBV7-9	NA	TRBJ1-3	CASSFWGHSGNTIYF	TGTGCCAGCAGCTTTTGGGGGCACTCTGGAAACACCATATATTTT